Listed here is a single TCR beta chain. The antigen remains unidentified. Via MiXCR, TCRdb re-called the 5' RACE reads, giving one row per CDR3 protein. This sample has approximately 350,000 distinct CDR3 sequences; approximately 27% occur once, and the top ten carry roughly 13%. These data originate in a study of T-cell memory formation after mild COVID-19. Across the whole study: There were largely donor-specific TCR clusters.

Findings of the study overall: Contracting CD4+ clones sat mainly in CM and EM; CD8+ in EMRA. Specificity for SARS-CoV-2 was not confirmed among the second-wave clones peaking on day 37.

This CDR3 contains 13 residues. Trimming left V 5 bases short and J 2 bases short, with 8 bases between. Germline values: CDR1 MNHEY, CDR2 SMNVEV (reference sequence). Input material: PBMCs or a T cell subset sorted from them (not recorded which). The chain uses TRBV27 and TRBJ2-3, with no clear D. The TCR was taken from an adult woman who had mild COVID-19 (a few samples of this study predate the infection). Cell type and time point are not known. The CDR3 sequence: CASSTANTDTQYF. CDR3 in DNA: TGTGCCAGCAGTACAGCTAACACAGATACGCAGTATTTT.